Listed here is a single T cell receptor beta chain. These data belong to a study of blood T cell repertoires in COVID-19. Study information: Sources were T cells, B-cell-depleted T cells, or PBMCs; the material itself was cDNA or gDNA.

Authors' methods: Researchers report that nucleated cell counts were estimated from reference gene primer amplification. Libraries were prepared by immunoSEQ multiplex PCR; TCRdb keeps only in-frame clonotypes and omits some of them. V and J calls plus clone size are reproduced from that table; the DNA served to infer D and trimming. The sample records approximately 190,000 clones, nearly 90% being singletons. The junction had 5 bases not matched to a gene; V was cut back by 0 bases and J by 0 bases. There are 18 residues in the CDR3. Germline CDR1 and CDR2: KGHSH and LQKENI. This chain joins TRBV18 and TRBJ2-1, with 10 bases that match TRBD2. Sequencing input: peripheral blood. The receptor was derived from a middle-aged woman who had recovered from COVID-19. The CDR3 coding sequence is TGTGCCAGCTCACCACCCACTAGCGGGACGATCTCCTACAATGAGCAGTTCTTC. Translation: CASSPPTSGTISYNEQFF. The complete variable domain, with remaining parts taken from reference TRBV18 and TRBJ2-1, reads NAGVMQNPRHLVRRRGQEARLRCSPMKGHSHVYWYRQLPEEGLKFMVYLQKENIIDESGMPKERFSAEFPKEGPSILRIQQVVRGDSAAYFCASSPPTSGTISYNEQFFGPGTRLTVL.